This T cell receptor (beta chain) was sequenced during a study of shared clonotypes between healthy human individuals. Study-level information: Plates per donor: three CD4 naive, three CD4 memory, two CD8 naive, one CD8 memory.

The authors ran the assay at deep level. Under the authors' procedure: Filtering was not the same, since immunoSEQ gave junction-only sequences without quality scores. Sequencing used immunoSEQ multiplex PCR; TCRdb keeps in-frame clones, though not all of them. The V and J calls and the clone size are those of that table, but D and trimming were determined from the DNA. The table records about 600,000 clones, about 96% of them present only once. The CDR3 runs to 12 residues. Germline assignment: CDR1 WNHNN and CDR2 SYGVQD (reference sequence). Sequencing was carried out using naive CD4+ T cells sorted from blood. Subset in this sample: CD45RA+ positively selected. This clonotype was obtained from a woman in her 30s in good health. This rearrangement joins TRBV10-1 to TRBJ1-2; 7 nucleotides align to TRBD1. CDR3 bases: TGCCCACAGCAGGGGGGGAACTATGGCTACACCTTC. It is translated as CPQQGGNYGYTF.